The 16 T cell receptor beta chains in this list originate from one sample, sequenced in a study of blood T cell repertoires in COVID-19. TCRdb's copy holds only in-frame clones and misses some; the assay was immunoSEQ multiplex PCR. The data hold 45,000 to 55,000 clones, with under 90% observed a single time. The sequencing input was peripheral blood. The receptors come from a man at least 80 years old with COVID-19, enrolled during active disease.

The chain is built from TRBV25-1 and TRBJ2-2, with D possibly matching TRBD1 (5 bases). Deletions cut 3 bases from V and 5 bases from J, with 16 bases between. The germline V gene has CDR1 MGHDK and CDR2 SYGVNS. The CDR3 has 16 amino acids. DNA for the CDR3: TGTGCCAGCAGTGAGCGCGCGACAGCGCTGACCGGGGAGCTGTTTTTT. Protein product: CASSERATALTGELFF.

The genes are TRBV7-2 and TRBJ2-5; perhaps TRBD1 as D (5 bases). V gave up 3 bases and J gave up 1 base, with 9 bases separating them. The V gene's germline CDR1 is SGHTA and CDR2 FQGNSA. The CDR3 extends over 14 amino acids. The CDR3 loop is CASSFYQGQETQYF. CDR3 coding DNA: TGTGCCAGCAGCTTTTACCAGGGCCAAGAGACCCAGTACTTC.

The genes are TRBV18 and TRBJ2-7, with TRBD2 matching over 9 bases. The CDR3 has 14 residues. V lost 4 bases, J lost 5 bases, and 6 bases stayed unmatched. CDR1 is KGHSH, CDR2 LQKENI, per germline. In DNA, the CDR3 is TGTGCCAGCTCACGGGGTAGCGGGAGAAACGAGCAGTACGTC. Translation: CASSRGSGRNEQYV.

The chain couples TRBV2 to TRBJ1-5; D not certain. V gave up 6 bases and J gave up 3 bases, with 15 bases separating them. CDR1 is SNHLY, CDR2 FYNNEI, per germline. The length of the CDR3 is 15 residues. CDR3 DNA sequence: TGTGCCAGCAGGAGGACGCGGGGTCCCAATCAGCCCCAGCATTTT. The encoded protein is CASRRTRGPNQPQHF.

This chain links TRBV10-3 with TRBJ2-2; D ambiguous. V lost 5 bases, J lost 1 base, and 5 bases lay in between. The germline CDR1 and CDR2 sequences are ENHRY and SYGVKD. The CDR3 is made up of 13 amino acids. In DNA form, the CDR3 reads TGTGCCATCAGTTGGCAGAACACCGGGGAGCTGTTTTTT. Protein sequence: CAISWQNTGELFF.

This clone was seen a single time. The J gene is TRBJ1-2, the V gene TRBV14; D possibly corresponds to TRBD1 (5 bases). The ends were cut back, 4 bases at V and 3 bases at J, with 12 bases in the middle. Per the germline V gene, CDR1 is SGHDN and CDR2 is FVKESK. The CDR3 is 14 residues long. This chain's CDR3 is CASSRGGVDYGYTF. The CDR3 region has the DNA TGTGCCAGCAGCCGGGGCGGGGTGGACTATGGCTACACCTTC.

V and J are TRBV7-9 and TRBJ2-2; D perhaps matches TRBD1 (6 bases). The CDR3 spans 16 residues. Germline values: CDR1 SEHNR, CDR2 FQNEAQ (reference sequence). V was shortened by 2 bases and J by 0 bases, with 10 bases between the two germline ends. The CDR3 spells CASSLRGQSNTGELFF. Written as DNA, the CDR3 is TGTGCCAGCAGCTTAAGGGGACAATCGAACACCGGGGAGCTGTTTTTT.

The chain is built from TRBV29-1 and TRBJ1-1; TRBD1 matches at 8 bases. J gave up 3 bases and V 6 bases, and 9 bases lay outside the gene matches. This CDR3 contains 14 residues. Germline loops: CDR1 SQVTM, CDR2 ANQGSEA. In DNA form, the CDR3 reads TGCAGCGTGGAGACAGGGGAAAGGGACACTGAAGCTTTCTTT. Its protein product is CSVETGERDTEAFF.

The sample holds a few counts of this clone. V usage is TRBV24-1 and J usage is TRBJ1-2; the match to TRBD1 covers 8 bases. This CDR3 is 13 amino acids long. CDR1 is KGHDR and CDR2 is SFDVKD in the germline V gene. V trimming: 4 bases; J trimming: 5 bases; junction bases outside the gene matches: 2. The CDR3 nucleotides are TGTGCCACCAGTGAAACAGGGGGGTATGGCTACACCTTC. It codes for CATSETGGYGYTF.

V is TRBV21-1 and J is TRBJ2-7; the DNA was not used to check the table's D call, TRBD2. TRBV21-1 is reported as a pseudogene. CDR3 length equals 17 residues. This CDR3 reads CASSKAEKAGPSYEQYV. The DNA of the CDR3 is TGTGCCAGCAGCAAAGCGGAGAAGGCGGGACCATCCTACGAGCAGTACGTC.

CDR3 protein: CASSLGQGVGNTIYF. CDR3 DNA: TGTGCCAGCAGCCTAGGACAGGGGGTTGGAAACACCATATATTTT. The chain uses TRBV5-6 and TRBJ1-3, with 10 nucleotides matching TRBD1. J lost 3 bases, V lost 4 bases, and 4 bases had no gene match. Germline V lookup: CDR1 SGHDT, CDR2 YYEEEE. This CDR3 is 15 amino acids long.

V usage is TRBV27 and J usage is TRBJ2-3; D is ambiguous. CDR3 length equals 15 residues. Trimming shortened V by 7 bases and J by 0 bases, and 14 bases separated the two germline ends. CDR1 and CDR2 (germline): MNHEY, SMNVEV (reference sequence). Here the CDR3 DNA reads TGTGCCAGCACTCCCCAGCAGGCAAGCACAGATACGCAGTATTTT. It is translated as CASTPQQASTDTQYF.

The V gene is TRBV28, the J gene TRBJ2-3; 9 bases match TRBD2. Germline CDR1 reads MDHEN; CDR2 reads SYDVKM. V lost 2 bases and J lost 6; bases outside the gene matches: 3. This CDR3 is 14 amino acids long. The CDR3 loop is CASSLAGGRDTQYF. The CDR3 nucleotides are TGTGCCAGCAGTTTAGCGGGGGGGCGGGATACGCAGTATTTT.

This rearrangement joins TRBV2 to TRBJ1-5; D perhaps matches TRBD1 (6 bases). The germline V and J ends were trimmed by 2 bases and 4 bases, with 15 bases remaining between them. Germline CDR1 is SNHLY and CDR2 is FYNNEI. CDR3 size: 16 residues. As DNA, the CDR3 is TGTGCCAGCAGTGAACCGAAGAGGGGGGGTAATCAGCCCCAGCATTTT. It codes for CASSEPKRGGNQPQHF. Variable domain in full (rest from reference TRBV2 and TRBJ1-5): EPEVTQTPSHQVTQMGQEVILRCVPISNHLYFYWYRQILGQKVEFLVSFYNNEISEKSEIFDDQFSVERPDGSNFTLKIRSTKLEDSAMYFCASSEPKRGGNQPQHFGDGTRLSIL.

CDR3 bases: TGTGCCAGCAGCTTAGAAGCGGGCGGGGAGCAGTACGTC. Encoded protein: CASSLEAGGEQYV. The rearrangement joins TRBV7-9 to TRBJ2-7, with D tentatively TRBD2 (6 bases). The germline V gene has CDR1 SEHNR and CDR2 FQNEAQ (reference sequence). There are 13 residues in the CDR3. V was clipped by 1 base and J by 7 bases, with 11 bases between them.

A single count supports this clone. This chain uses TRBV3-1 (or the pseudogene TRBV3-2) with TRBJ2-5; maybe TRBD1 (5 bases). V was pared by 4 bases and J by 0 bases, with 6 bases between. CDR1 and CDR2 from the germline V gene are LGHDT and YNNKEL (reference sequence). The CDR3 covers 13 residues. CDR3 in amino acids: CASSPQDQETQYF. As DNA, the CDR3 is TGTGCCAGCAGCCCACAGGACCAAGAGACCCAGTACTTC.